This T cell receptor (beta chain) was documented in a study of blood T cells in healthy people across ages. Study-wide results and caveats: With age, beta diversity per million T cells declined roughly linearly, significantly by 30 to 40. Not knowing donor CMV status may have confounded expanded clonotype changes.

Every sample had a minimum of 6 million PBMCs isolated. A sample-barcoded 5' primer and a J-beta primer mix were used in a second PCR of about 7 to 11 cycles. Each cDNA molecule received a tag from a template-switch adaptor that had 12 random nucleotides. TCRdb re-called the 5' RACE reads through MiXCR, storing one row per CDR3 protein. The profile shows 650,000 to 1,000,000 distinct CDR3 sequences, 35% to 60% of them singletons. As for this clonotype: What it binds is unknown.

Trimming cost V 6 bases and J 9 bases; bases outside gene matches: 8. Germline V gene sequence: CDR1 ENHRY, CDR2 SYGVKD. CDR3 size: 14 residues. This receptor was identified in a man at least 80 years old in good health. This chain connects TRBV10-3 to TRBJ2-1; 10 positions match TRBD2. Sample: blood. CDR3 protein: CAISQRAGGVEQFF. The CDR3 DNA reads TGTGCCATCAGCCAACGAGCGGGAGGGGTTGAGCAGTTCTTC.